The rows below give T cell receptor beta chains drawn from one sample of a study of identical twins. TCRdb passed the 5' RACE reads through MiXCR, listing each CDR3 protein once. The table has around 470,000 distinct CDR3 sequences, about 14% seen once; the top ten hold about 0.54%. This sample was also put to use in a study of yellow fever vaccine responses in identical twins.

What was sequenced was CD4+ T cells sorted from blood. These receptors all stem from a woman between 18 and 29 years old in good health. Each CDR3 is given with its conserved first and last residue. D genes are given only for firm matches. Some rows have no size entry. The others give once, few or many, or a class for an expanded clone.

size	V	D	J	CDR3	DNA
.	TRBV7-9	TRBD2	TRBJ2-5	CASSLGLPGQETQYF	TGTGCCAGCAGCTTGGGACTACCGGGACAAGAGACCCAGTACTTC
few	TRBV27	.	TRBJ2-7	CASRRLHEQYF	TGTGCCAGCAGGAGACTCCACGAGCAGTACTTC
.	TRBV7-3	.	TRBJ2-1	CASSRGSGLNEQFF	TGTGCCAGCAGCCGGGGTAGTGGGCTTAATGAGCAGTTCTTC
few	TRBV30	.	TRBJ1-6	CAWSRPYNSPLHF	TGTGCCTGGTCGAGACCATATAATTCACCCCTCCACTTT
.	TRBV30	.	TRBJ2-5	CAWGRGQETQYF	TGTGCCTGGGGGAGGGGGCAAGAGACCCAGTACTTC
.	TRBV3-1	TRBD2	TRBJ2-1	CASSPRTSVADEQFF	TGTGCCAGCAGCCCGCGGACTAGCGTGGCCGATGAGCAGTTCTTC
.	TRBV19	TRBD2	TRBJ2-5	CASSIPGLAGETQYF	TGTGCCAGTAGTATACCGGGACTAGCCGGAGAGACCCAGTACTTC
many	TRBV6-1	.	TRBJ1-1	CASSPPEGRTEAFF	TGTGCCAGCAGTCCCCCCGAGGGGCGCACTGAAGCTTTCTTT
.	TRBV6-5	TRBD2	TRBJ2-2	CASSSYTGGGTGELFF	TGTGCCAGCAGTTCATACACAGGCGGGGGCACCGGGGAGCTGTTTTTT
.	TRBV27	TRBD1	TRBJ2-1	CASRTLGGDEQFF	TGTGCCAGCAGAACCTTAGGGGGCGATGAGCAGTTCTTC
.	TRBV18	.	TRBJ2-6	CASSQGALGANVLTF	TGTGCCAGCTCACAGGGTGCTCTTGGGGCCAACGTCCTGACTTTC
.	TRBV11-3	.	TRBJ2-7	CASSLWGTLYEQYF	TGTGCCAGCAGCTTATGGGGGACCCTATACGAGCAGTACTTC
.	TRBV4-3	TRBD2	TRBJ2-2	CASSQGLASNTGELFF	TGCGCCAGCAGCCAAGGACTAGCGTCGAACACCGGGGAGCTGTTTTTT
.	TRBV3-1	TRBD1	TRBJ1-1	CASSHGTGLTEAFF	TGTGCCAGCAGCCACGGGACAGGGTTAACTGAAGCTTTCTTT
.	TRBV20-1	.	TRBJ2-7	CSARGETSKFFVYEQYF	TGCAGTGCTAGAGGAGAGACTAGTAAATTTTTTGTCTACGAGCAGTACTTC
.	TRBV19	.	TRBJ2-7	CASSRGGDFYEQYF	TGTGCCAGTAGTCGTGGGGGTGACTTTTACGAGCAGTACTTC
.	TRBV19	TRBD2	TRBJ2-5	CASSKTSGGAKTQYF	TGTGCCAGTAGTAAGACTAGCGGGGGGGCCAAGACCCAGTACTTC
few	TRBV5-6	TRBD1	TRBJ1-1	CASSGGTVRNTEAFF	TGTGCCAGCAGCGGAGGGACAGTTCGGAACACTGAAGCTTTCTTT
many	TRBV12-3/TRBV12-4	TRBD1	TRBJ1-2	CASSRRTGTAVGYTF	TGTGCCAGCAGTCGAAGGACAGGGACAGCGGTCGGCTACACCTTC
.	TRBV20-1	.	TRBJ2-1	CSATKPGTLAMVQFF	TGCAGTGCTACTAAACCCGGGACTCTAGCTATGGTGCAGTTCTTC
few	TRBV29-1	TRBD2	TRBJ2-1	CSVEDGRGLGNEQFF	TGCAGCGTTGAAGATGGGAGGGGTTTGGGCAATGAGCAGTTCTTC
.	TRBV12-3/TRBV12-4	.	TRBJ2-6	CASSSRGPVSGANVLTF	TGTGCCAGCAGTTCGAGGGGACCGGTATCTGGGGCCAACGTCCTGACTTTC
few	TRBV12-3/TRBV12-4	.	TRBJ1-2	CASSPTGSYGYTF	TGTGCCAGCAGCCCGACGGGAAGCTATGGCTACACCTTC
.	TRBV14	.	TRBJ2-3	CASSQEGGGHLTDTQYF	TGTGCCAGCAGCCAAGAGGGGGGGGGACACCTCACAGATACGCAGTATTTT
few	TRBV27	.	TRBJ2-2	CASSLVYSAGELFF	TGTGCCAGCAGTTTAGTCTACTCGGCCGGGGAGCTGTTTTTT
.	TRBV6-2/TRBV6-3	.	TRBJ2-7	CASSPQDGFTYEQYF	TGTGCCAGCAGTCCCCAGGACGGGTTTACCTACGAGCAGTACTTC
many	TRBV12-3/TRBV12-4	TRBD1	TRBJ1-2	CASSLAGGGYTF	TGTGCCAGCAGTTTGGCAGGGGGAGGCTACACCTTC
many	TRBV6-2/TRBV6-3	.	TRBJ2-1	CASSYAQTYNEQFF	TGTGCCAGCAGTTACGCTCAGACCTACAATGAGCAGTTCTTC
.	TRBV29-1	.	TRBJ2-3	CSAQPGTSTDTQYF	TGCAGCGCCCAACCGGGAACCAGCACAGATACGCAGTATTTT
few	TRBV10-3	TRBD2	TRBJ2-3	CAISQLAGASTDTQYF	TGTGCCATCTCCCAACTAGCGGGGGCTAGCACAGATACGCAGTATTTT
few	TRBV28	TRBD2	TRBJ2-1	CASSLLAGEPNEQFF	TGTGCCAGCAGTTTACTAGCGGGGGAACCCAATGAGCAGTTCTTC
.	TRBV18	.	TRBJ2-3	CASSPGNTETTDTQYF	TGTGCCAGCTCACCGGGCAACACGGAAACCACAGATACGCAGTATTTT
few	TRBV6-1	TRBD1	TRBJ2-3	CASSDQDRVSDTQYF	TGTGCCAGCAGTGACCAGGACAGGGTGTCAGATACGCAGTATTTT
.	TRBV5-1	.	TRBJ2-3	CASSLDLGTDTQYF	TGCGCCAGCAGCTTAGACCTAGGGACAGATACGCAGTATTTT
few	TRBV7-2	.	TRBJ2-1	CASGQFRHNEQFF	TGTGCCAGCGGCCAGTTTCGACACAATGAGCAGTTCTTC
.	TRBV12-3/TRBV12-4	TRBD2	TRBJ2-7	CASSSYSGRMYEQYF	TGTGCCAGCAGTTCCTATAGCGGGAGGATGTACGAGCAGTACTTC
few	TRBV5-6	.	TRBJ1-1	CASSLILKQTNTEAFF	TGTGCCAGCAGCTTGATCCTGAAACAGACGAACACTGAAGCTTTCTTT
few	TRBV9	TRBD1	TRBJ2-1	CASSVVGTGGNEQFF	TGTGCCAGCAGCGTAGTAGGGACAGGGGGAAATGAGCAGTTCTTC
few	TRBV2	.	TRBJ2-1	CASSGRTYNEQFF	TGTGCCAGCAGTGGCCGGACGTACAATGAGCAGTTCTTC
.	TRBV5-1	.	TRBJ2-7	CASSLEGVPYEQYF	TGCGCCAGCAGCTTGGAGGGAGTACCCTACGAGCAGTACTTC
once	TRBV6-2/TRBV6-3	.	TRBJ2-5	CASSWRAARQETQYF	TGTGCCAGTAGTTGGCGGGCCGCGCGGCAAGAGACCCAGTACTTC